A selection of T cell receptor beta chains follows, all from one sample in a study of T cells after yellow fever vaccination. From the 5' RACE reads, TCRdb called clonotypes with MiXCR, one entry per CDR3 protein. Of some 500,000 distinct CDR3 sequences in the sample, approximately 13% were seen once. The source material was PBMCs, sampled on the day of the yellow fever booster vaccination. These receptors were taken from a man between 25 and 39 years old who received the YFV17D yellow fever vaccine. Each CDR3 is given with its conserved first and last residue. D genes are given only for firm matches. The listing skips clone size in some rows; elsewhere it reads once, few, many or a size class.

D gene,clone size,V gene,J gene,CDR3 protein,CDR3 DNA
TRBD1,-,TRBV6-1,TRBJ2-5,CASRGTGGRGETQYF,TGTGCCAGCAGGGGGACAGGGGGTCGGGGAGAGACCCAGTACTTC
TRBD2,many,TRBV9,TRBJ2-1,CASSVVAGGGYNEQFF,TGTGCCAGCAGCGTAGTAGCGGGAGGGGGCTACAATGAGCAGTTCTTC
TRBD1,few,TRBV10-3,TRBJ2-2,CAISEAGQGGSGELFF,TGTGCCATCAGTGAGGCGGGACAGGGAGGATCCGGGGAGCTGTTTTTT
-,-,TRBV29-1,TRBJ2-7,CSVSGYNEQYF,TGCAGCGTCTCGGGTTACAACGAGCAGTACTTC
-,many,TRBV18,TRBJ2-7,CASSPGTPYEQYF,TGTGCCAGCTCACCCGGGACTCCCTACGAGCAGTACTTC
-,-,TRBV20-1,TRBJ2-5,CRLTREETQYF,TGCAGACTAACTAGGGAAGAGACCCAGTACTTC
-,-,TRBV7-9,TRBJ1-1,CASSHRGVAEAFF,TGTGCCAGCAGCCACCGTGGGGTGGCTGAAGCTTTCTTT
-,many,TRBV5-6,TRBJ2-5,CASSNDGTQYF,TGTGCCAGCAGCAACGACGGGACCCAGTACTTC
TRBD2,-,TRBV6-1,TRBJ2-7,CASSPFSAGAYEQYF,TGTGCCAGCAGTCCCTTTTCAGCGGGAGCCTACGAGCAGTACTTC
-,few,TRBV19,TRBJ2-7,CASAIGPGPYEQYF,TGTGCCAGTGCCATCGGGCCTGGGCCCTACGAGCAGTACTTC
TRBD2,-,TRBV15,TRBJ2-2,CATSPGLASTGELFF,TGTGCCACCAGCCCGGGACTAGCGAGCACCGGGGAGCTGTTTTTT
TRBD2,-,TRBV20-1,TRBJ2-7,CSARETSGNTATYEQYF,TGCAGTGCTAGAGAGACTAGCGGAAACACCGCCACCTACGAGCAGTACTTC
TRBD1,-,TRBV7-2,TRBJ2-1,CASSFRGLSYNEQFF,TGTGCCAGCAGCTTCAGGGGGCTATCCTACAATGAGCAGTTCTTC
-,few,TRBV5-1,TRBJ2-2,CASTPENTGELFF,TGCGCCAGTACCCCTGAAAACACCGGGGAGCTGTTTTTT
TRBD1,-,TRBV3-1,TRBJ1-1,CASSPRGRGATEAFF,TGTGCCAGCAGCCCTCGGGGCAGGGGGGCCACTGAAGCTTTCTTT
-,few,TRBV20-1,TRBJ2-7,CSARGVETAVGEQYF,TGCAGTGCTAGGGGGGTTGAGACAGCGGTGGGCGAGCAGTACTTC
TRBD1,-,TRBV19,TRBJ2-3,CASRQGARTDTQYF,TGTGCCAGTAGACAGGGGGCGAGGACAGATACGCAGTATTTT
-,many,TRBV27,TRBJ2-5,CASSLAGLETQYF,TGTGCCAGCAGTTTAGCAGGGCTGGAGACCCAGTACTTC
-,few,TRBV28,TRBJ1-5,CASMRSDQPQHF,TGTGCCAGCATGAGGTCAGATCAGCCCCAGCATTTT
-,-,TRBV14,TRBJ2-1,CASSPYPFGTYNEQFF,TGTGCCAGCAGCCCCTACCCCTTTGGGACCTACAATGAGCAGTTCTTC
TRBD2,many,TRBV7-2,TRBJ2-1,CASSRELAPHNEQFF,TGTGCCAGCAGCAGGGAACTAGCGCCCCACAATGAGCAGTTCTTC
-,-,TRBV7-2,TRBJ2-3,CASSFTDGTDTQYF,TGTGCCAGCAGCTTTACAGATGGCACAGATACGCAGTATTTT
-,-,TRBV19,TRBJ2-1,CASSIGGEGAYNEQFF,TGTGCCAGTAGTATAGGGGGGGAGGGGGCTTACAATGAGCAGTTCTTC
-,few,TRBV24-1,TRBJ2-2,CATHDWNTGELFF,TGTGCCACCCACGACTGGAACACCGGGGAGCTGTTTTTT
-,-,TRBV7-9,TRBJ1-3,CASSPVGTGNTIYF,TGTGCCAGCAGCCCCGTGGGGACTGGAAACACCATATATTTT
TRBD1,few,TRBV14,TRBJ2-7,CASSQDLPGQGASYEQYF,TGTGCCAGCAGCCAAGATCTCCCGGGACAGGGGGCCTCCTACGAGCAGTACTTC
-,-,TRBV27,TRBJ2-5,CASSPDLIQETQYF,TGTGCCAGCAGTCCTGACTTAATTCAAGAGACCCAGTACTTC
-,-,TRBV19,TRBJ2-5,CASSGPSQETQYF,TGTGCCAGTAGTGGACCGAGCCAAGAGACCCAGTACTTC
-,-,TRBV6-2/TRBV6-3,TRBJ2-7,CASNRVYGEQYF,TGTGCCAGCAACAGGGTCTATGGCGAGCAGTACTTC
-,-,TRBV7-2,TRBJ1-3,CASSSGNSGNTIYF,TGTGCCAGCAGCTCAGGGAACTCTGGAAACACCATATATTTT
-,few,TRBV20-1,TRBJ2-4,CSAIGLIAKNIQYF,TGCAGTGCTATTGGACTGATAGCCAAAAACATTCAGTACTTC
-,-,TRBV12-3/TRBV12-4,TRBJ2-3,CASSSPSKTSTDTQYF,TGTGCCAGCAGTTCTCCTAGCAAAACTAGCACAGATACGCAGTATTTT
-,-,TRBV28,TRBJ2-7,CASSYPPGAYEQYF,TGTGCCAGCAGCTATCCTCCAGGGGCCTACGAGCAGTACTTC
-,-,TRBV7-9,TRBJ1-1,CASSLEGRHMNTEAFF,TGTGCCAGCAGCTTAGAAGGCAGACACATGAACACTGAAGCTTTCTTT
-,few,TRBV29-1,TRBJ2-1,CSVDRFQGINNEQFF,TGCAGCGTTGATAGGTTTCAGGGAATCAACAATGAGCAGTTCTTC
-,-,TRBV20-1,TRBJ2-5,CSASSTGPKKTQYF,TGCAGTGCCAGCTCGACCGGGCCTAAGAAGACCCAGTACTTC
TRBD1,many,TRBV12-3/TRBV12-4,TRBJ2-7,CASSFRQGDEQYF,TGTGCCAGCAGTTTTAGACAGGGGGACGAGCAGTACTTC
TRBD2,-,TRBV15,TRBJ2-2,CATSRTGLAGGGATGELFF,TGTGCCACCAGCAGAACGGGACTAGCGGGAGGAGGGGCCACCGGGGAGCTGTTTTTT
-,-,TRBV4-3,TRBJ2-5,CASSQEWLPVETQYF,TGCGCCAGCAGCCAAGAATGGCTTCCGGTGGAGACCCAGTACTTC
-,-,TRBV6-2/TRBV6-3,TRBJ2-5,CASSSIGTSHKETQYF,TGTGCCAGCAGTTCCATCGGGACATCCCACAAAGAGACCCAGTACTTC
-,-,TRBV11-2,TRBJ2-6,CASRAPGRTNSGANVLTF,TGTGCCAGCCGGGCCCCGGGCAGAACCAACTCTGGGGCCAACGTCCTGACTTTC